Shown below are 28 T cell receptor beta chains from a single sample sequenced in a study of blood T cell repertoires in COVID-19 (dated by TCRdb to about 2020). To prepare the library, the immunoSEQ multiplex PCR assay was applied. TCRdb's version of the immuneACCESS table is confined to in-frame rearrangements and falls short of the full clone set. An unresolved V gene accounts for under half of the shortfall where checked; the remainder is of unknown origin. The sample table records about 55,000 clones; 80% to 95% of these occur just once. Clones ranked in the top ten supply roughly 6.5% of the sample. Sequencing was carried out using peripheral blood. The receptors derive from a man aged 45-60 years with active COVID-19.

The chain couples TRBV2 to TRBJ1-2, with a possible D match to TRBD1 (5 bases). There are 13 residues in the CDR3. CDR1 SNHLY and CDR2 FYNNEI come from the germline V gene. Trimming removed 3 bases from V and 2 bases from J, with 7 bases in between. The CDR3 region has the DNA TGTGCCAGCAGTGAGGGGCAGAACTATGGCTACACCTTC. Translated, it gives CASSEGQNYGYTF.

This clone appeared once. The gene calls are TRBV15 and TRBJ2-3; 8 positions agree with TRBD2. Germline V CDR1 and CDR2: LNHNV, YYDKDF (reference sequence). The CDR3 sequence is 17 residues long. V gave up 2 bases and J gave up 9 bases; unmatched junction bases: 16. The CDR3 DNA is TGTGCCACCAGCAGATCAAACTTAGCGGGGACCGAAGGCACGCAGTATTTT. This translates into CATSRSNLAGTEGTQYF.

The chain links TRBV5-6 to TRBJ2-1, with TRBD1 identical over 8 bases. The germline gives CDR1 SGHDT, CDR2 YYEEEE. The CDR3 is 16 residues long. After removal of 4 bases from V and 2 bases from J, the junction contained 8 bases not matched to a gene. The CDR3 protein is CASSPQGAWTYNEQFF. The CDR3 bases are TGTGCCAGCAGCCCTCAGGGGGCCTGGACCTACAATGAGCAGTTCTTC.

V gene TRBV18 combines with J gene TRBJ2-5; 7 nucleotides line up with TRBD1. Per the germline V gene, CDR1 is KGHSH and CDR2 is LQKENI. The V and J ends lost 1 base and 3 bases, in that order; junction bases with no gene match: 11. This CDR3 contains 17 residues. The CDR3 spells CASSPRRQGNTKETQYF. The CDR3 DNA reads TGTGCCAGCTCACCACGGAGACAGGGCAACACAAAAGAGACCCAGTACTTC. The variable domain in full, with the rest retrieved from reference TRBV18 and TRBJ2-5, is NAGVMQNPRHLVRRRGQEARLRCSPMKGHSHVYWYRQLPEEGLKFMVYLQKENIIDESGMPKERFSAEFPKEGPSILRIQQVVRGDSAAYFCASSPRRQGNTKETQYFGPGTRLLVL.

As concerns this clone: The junction departs from the called germline gene at one end, perhaps through a read error. This chain links TRBV13 with TRBJ1-3; 9 bases align to TRBD1. Germline-derived CDR1 and CDR2 are PRHDT and FYEKMQ (reference sequence). CDR3 length: 15 residues. CDR3 protein: CASSLGTGTGNTIYF. The CDR3 nucleotides are TGTGCCAGCAGCCTAGGGACAGGGACAGGAAACACCATATATTTT. Looking up the rest from reference TRBV13 and TRBJ1-3 gives the full variable domain: AAGVIQSPRHLIKEKRETATLKCYPIPRHDTVYWYQQGPGQDPQFLISFYEKMQSDKGSIPDRFSAQQFSDYHSELNMSSLELGDSALYFCASSLGTGTGNTIYFGEGSWLTVV.

This chain links TRBV12-3 or TRBV12-4 with TRBJ2-1; D unresolved. The CDR3 contains 13 residues. Trimming removed 2 bases from V and 12 bases from J, with 14 bases in between. The DNA of the CDR3 is TGTGCCAGCAGTTTAACCCAACTCACGGGGCAGTTCTTC. Translated: CASSLTQLTGQFF.

V is TRBV13 and J is TRBJ2-3; 11 bases agree with TRBD2. Looked up from germline, CDR1 is PRHDT and CDR2 is FYEKMQ (reference sequence). The CDR3 is 17 amino acids. The V segment lost 4 bases and the J segment 0 bases; nucleotides outside the gene matches: 6. CDR3 nucleotide sequence: TGTGCCAGCAGCTCCGCCTGGACTAGCGGGAGCACAGATACGCAGTATTTT. Residues: CASSSAWTSGSTDTQYF.

The chain recombines TRBV7-2 with TRBJ2-7; D is perhaps TRBD1 (7 bases). Trimming pared 1 base from V and 4 bases from J, leaving 14 bases between. The CDR3 length is 15 residues. CDR1 and CDR2 from the germline V gene are SGHTA and FQGNSA. The CDR3 reads CASSLDPGGWYEQYF. CDR3 nucleotides: TGTGCCAGCAGCTTAGATCCAGGGGGGTGGTACGAGCAGTACTTC.

This sequence joins TRBV6-5 and TRBJ1-6; tentatively, D is TRBD1 (6 bases). This CDR3 region has 12 residues. The V gene's germline CDR1 is MNHEY and CDR2 SVGAGI. V lost 9 bases and J 7 bases, leaving 10 bases between the germline ends. The CDR3 reads CASDTGNSPLHF. In DNA, the CDR3 is TGTGCCAGTGATACAGGGAATTCACCCCTCCACTTT.

The J gene is TRBJ2-7, the V gene TRBV3-1 (or the pseudogene TRBV3-2), with D uncertain. The CDR3 sequence is 16 residues long. CDR1 LGHDT and CDR2 YNNKEL come from the germline V gene (reference sequence). The V and J ends lost 0 bases and 3 bases respectively, with 15 bases between them. CDR3 coding DNA: TGTGCCAGCAGCCAAGATCACCCAGCGTCGATCTACGAGCAGTACTTC. It translates to CASSQDHPASIYEQYF.

V usage is TRBV11-2 and J usage is TRBJ1-2; TRBD1 aligns across 7 bases. Germline-derived CDR1 and CDR2 are SGHAT and FQNNGV. The CDR3 is 15 amino acids. Losses at the gene ends were 5 bases for V and 5 bases for J; bases not matched to a gene: 11. The CDR3 here is CASSLRQGLYYGYTF. For the CDR3, the DNA is TGTGCCAGCAGCCTACGACAGGGATTGTATTATGGCTACACCTTC.

This sequence joins TRBV11-2 and TRBJ2-7; D is unclear. V gave up 2 bases and J gave up 0 bases, with 8 bases separating them. This CDR3 has 14 amino acids. Germline CDR1 is SGHAT and CDR2 is FQNNGV. The CDR3 DNA reads as TGTGCCAGCAGCTTATATTCCAGCTCCTACGAGCAGTACTTC. Protein sequence: CASSLYSSSYEQYF.

The chain couples TRBV9 to TRBJ2-1; TRBD2 matches 10 bases. Trimming took 2 bases from V and 7 from J; bases not matched to a gene: 6. This CDR3 is built from 15 residues. CDR1 and CDR2 from the germline V gene are SGDLS and YYNGEE. The CDR3 DNA is TGTGCCAGCAGCGTCGCCGGGACTAGCGCAAATGAGCAGTTCTTC. Amino acids: CASSVAGTSANEQFF.

This sequence joins TRBV5-1 and TRBJ2-3, with a possible D match to TRBD1 (6 bases). The V end was cut by 4 bases, the J end by 4 bases, with 19 bases between. This CDR3 region has 16 residues. Germline CDR1 SGHRS, CDR2 YFSETQ. CDR3 in DNA: TGCGCCAGCAGCCCTGGGGGCAGGGGTATGGCAGATACGCAGTATTTT. Encoded protein: CASSPGGRGMADTQYF.

The chain uses TRBV12-5 and TRBJ2-3, with a weak D call TRBD2 (5 bases). This CDR3 is built from 12 residues. The germline V gene has CDR1 LGHNT and CDR2 FRNRAP. The V end was cut by 5 bases, the J end by 10 bases, with 13 bases between. CDR3: CASGNPGIAQYF. The CDR3, as DNA: TGTGCTAGTGGTAACCCCGGGATTGCGCAGTATTTT.

This rearrangement joins TRBV5-4 to TRBJ2-7; D is unclear. V was shortened by 3 bases and J by 6 bases, with 16 bases between the two germline ends. The CDR3 extends over 14 amino acids. The germline CDR1 and CDR2 sequences are SGHNT and YYREEE (reference sequence). The CDR3 nucleotides are TGTGCCAGCAGCTCCGCCGGCCAGGTAGTCGAGCAGTACTTC. The encoded protein is CASSSAGQVVEQYF.

The chain combines TRBV6-5 with TRBJ2-7; 10 nucleotides line up with TRBD2. V dropped 4 bases and J dropped 3; count of bases not matched to a gene: 3. This CDR3 has 14 amino acids. Germline V gene sequence: CDR1 MNHEY, CDR2 SVGAGI. The CDR3 DNA reads as TGTGCCAGCAGTTGGTCTAGCGGGGGCTACGAGCAGTACTTC. This translates into CASSWSSGGYEQYF.

The CDR3 nucleotides are TGTGCCAGCAGCGTGGGCAGCTCTGGAAACACCATATATTTT. The encoded protein is CASSVGSSGNTIYF. V is TRBV9 and J is TRBJ1-3; D not resolved. Trimming shortened V by 2 bases and J by 0 bases, and 6 bases separated the two germline ends. The germline gives CDR1 SGDLS, CDR2 YYNGEE. The CDR3 runs to 14 residues. The whole variable domain, filled in from reference TRBV9 and TRBJ1-3, reads DSGVTQTPKHLITATGQRVTLRCSPRSGDLSVYWYQQSLDQGLQFLIQYYNGEERAKGNILERFSAQQFPDLHSELNLSSLELGDSALYFCASSVGSSGNTIYFGEGSWLTVV.

This rearrangement joins TRBV7-9 to TRBJ2-5; 9 positions agree with TRBD1. Germline V gene data show CDR1 as SEHNR and CDR2 as FQNEAQ (reference sequence). V was clipped by 2 bases and J by 5 bases; unmatched bases: 6. The CDR3 contains 15 residues. The CDR3 is CASSLRQGGEETQYF. DNA for the CDR3: TGTGCCAGCAGCTTACGACAGGGGGGTGAGGAGACCCAGTACTTC.

As for this clone: Distinct nucleotide sequences in the sample also encode this CDR3. The gene calls are TRBV2 and TRBJ1-1; 8 positions agree with TRBD1. J lost 1 base, V lost 7 bases, and 2 bases had no gene match. CDR1 is SNHLY and CDR2 is FYNNEI in the germline V gene. This CDR3 is 13 amino acids long. The chain's CDR3 is CASKGQGNTEAFF. The CDR3 DNA follows: TGTGCCAGCAAAGGACAGGGGAACACTGAAGCTTTCTTT.

V and J are TRBV6-9 and TRBJ2-7; 13 nucleotides match TRBD2. From germline, CDR1 is MNHGY and CDR2 SVAAGI. There are 16 residues in the CDR3. The junction had 11 bases not matched to a gene; V was cut back by 3 bases and J by 9 bases. For the CDR3, the DNA is TGTGCCAGCAGTTACCACACTAGCGGGAGGGCATTACGGCAGTACTTC. Protein sequence: CASSYHTSGRALRQYF.

V usage is TRBV24-1 and J usage is TRBJ2-3; D is unresolved. Germline CDR1 reads KGHDR; CDR2 reads SFDVKD. The CDR3 runs to 14 residues. V was pared by 5 bases and J by 3 bases, with 11 bases between. The DNA for the CDR3 is TGTGCCACCAGTGCCACGGGTGTGACAGATACGCAGTATTTT. This sequence encodes CATSATGVTDTQYF.

This clone was seen only once. V is TRBV5-1 and J is TRBJ2-7; D perhaps matches TRBD2 (6 bases). Trimming took 3 bases from V and 5 from J, leaving 21 bases between them. The CDR3 sequence is 16 residues long. Looked up from germline, CDR1 is SGHRS and CDR2 is YFSETQ. The CDR3 DNA follows: TGCGCCAGCAGCTGGGGACCCGAACGGGAGTTAGACGAGCAGTACTTC. It is translated as CASSWGPERELDEQYF.

The chain uses TRBV18 and TRBJ1-1, with a possible D match to TRBD1 (6 bases). Germline V lookup: CDR1 KGHSH, CDR2 LQKENI. The CDR3 runs 13 residues. V lost 3 bases and J lost 4, with 9 bases in between. The CDR3 loop is CASSPTGFTEAFF. CDR3 coding DNA: TGTGCCAGCTCACCTACAGGGTTCACTGAAGCTTTCTTT.

The J gene is TRBJ1-4, the V gene TRBV5-1; D is possibly TRBD1 (5 bases). V dropped 6 bases and J dropped 2 bases, with 14 bases sitting between them. The germline gives CDR1 SGHRS, CDR2 YFSETQ. The CDR3 totals 15 residues. The DNA for the CDR3 is TGCGCCAGCACTACAGGTTTGAAGACTAATGAAAAACTGTTTTTT. This codes for CASTTGLKTNEKLFF.

This clone was counted only a few times. This chain connects TRBV10-2 to TRBJ2-3; D assignment may be TRBD1 or TRBD2 (5 bases each). This CDR3 comprises 15 residues. Trimming stripped 6 bases from V and 0 bases from J, with 13 bases between. Looked up from germline, CDR1 is WSHSY and CDR2 is SAAADI. The CDR3 sequence: CASREGPTSTDTQYF. CDR3 nucleotides: TGCGCCAGCAGAGAGGGGCCCACTAGCACAGATACGCAGTATTTT.

V usage is TRBV5-4 and J usage is TRBJ1-1, with 9 bases aligning to TRBD1. This CDR3 has 15 residues. V lost 5 bases and J lost 0; bases outside the gene matches: 5. The germline CDR1 and CDR2 sequences are SGHNT and YYREEE (reference sequence). CDR3 DNA sequence: TGTGCCAGCAGGGGGGACAGGGCGATGAACACTGAAGCTTTCTTT. Its translation: CASRGDRAMNTEAFF.

This clone was detected once. This chain connects TRBV15 to TRBJ2-5; 7 bases line up with TRBD1. Germline V gene lookup returns CDR1 LNHNV and CDR2 YYDKDF (reference sequence). V lost 5 bases, J lost 4 bases, and 7 bases stayed unmatched. The CDR3 extends over 14 amino acids. Written as DNA, the CDR3 is TGTGCCACCAGCGGACCAGGGGGAACAGAGACCCAGTACTTC. This codes for CATSGPGGTETQYF. Complete variable domain (other parts from reference TRBV15 and TRBJ2-5): DAMVIQNPRYQVTQFGKPVTLSCSQTLNHNVMYWYQQKSSQAPKLLFHYYDKDFNNEADTPDNFQSRRPNTSFCFLDIRSPGLGDTAMYLCATSGPGGTETQYFGPGTRLLVL.